This T cell receptor beta chain was recorded in a study of cytomegalovirus exposure and HLA in healthy donors. This PCR relied on a set of 60 Vbeta primers and 13 Jbeta primers. Produced via immunoSEQ multiplex PCR; TCRdb's table is partial and in-frame only. The repertoire holds about 120,000 clones, with roughly 80% as singletons. As regards this clone: The target antigen is unknown.

Donors sampled were nominally healthy, though unrecorded immune exposures were likely. Study-wide results and limits: Highly shared variants forming one cluster were likely a sequencing artifact. Immune exposure information comprised only CMV serostatus.

The sequenced sample was PBMCs. The TCR originated in a female donor in good health and CMV-seronegative.

CDR3 in amino acids: CASRGLAGSEQYF. For the CDR3, the DNA is TGTGCCAGCAGGGGACTAGCGGGATCCGAGCAGTACTTC. The rearrangement uses TRBV6-5 and TRBJ2-7; 13 bases align to TRBD2. This CDR3 contains 13 residues. The germline V gene has CDR1 MNHEY and CDR2 SVGAGI. V lost 6 bases, J lost 6 bases, and 2 bases stayed unmatched.